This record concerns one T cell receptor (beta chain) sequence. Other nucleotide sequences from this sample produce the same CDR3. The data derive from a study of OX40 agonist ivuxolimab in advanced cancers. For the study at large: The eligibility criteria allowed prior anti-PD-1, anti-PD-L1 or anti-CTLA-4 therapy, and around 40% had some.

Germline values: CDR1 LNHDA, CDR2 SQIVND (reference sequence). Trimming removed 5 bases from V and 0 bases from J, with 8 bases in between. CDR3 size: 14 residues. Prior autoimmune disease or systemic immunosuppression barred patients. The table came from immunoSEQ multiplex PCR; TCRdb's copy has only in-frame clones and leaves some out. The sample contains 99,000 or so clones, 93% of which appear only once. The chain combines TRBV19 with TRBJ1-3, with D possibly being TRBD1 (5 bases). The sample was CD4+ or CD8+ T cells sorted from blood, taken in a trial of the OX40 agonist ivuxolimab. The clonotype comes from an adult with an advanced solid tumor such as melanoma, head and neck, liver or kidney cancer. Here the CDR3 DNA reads TGTGCCAGTAGTCCAGGGAGCTCTGGAAACACCATATATTTT. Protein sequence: CASSPGSSGNTIYF.